This entry concerns a single TCR beta chain. One entry per CDR3 protein, called by TCRdb with MiXCR from the RACE reads. Of 250,000 to 300,000 distinct CDR3 sequences listed, approximately 7.5% were seen once; the top ten hold more than 0.95%. Time point reported: pre-sensitization, week 0. Treatment denoted: therapeutic diphenylcyclopropenone sensitization with weekly scalp DPC. This specimen belongs to a study of human T cells and chemical hapten exposure. Per the germline V gene, CDR1 is MNHEY and CDR2 is SMNVEV (reference sequence). V gave up 6 bases and J gave up 4 bases; unmatched junction bases: 5. The CDR3 extends over 15 amino acids.

The rearrangement uses TRBV27 and TRBJ2-1; 11 nucleotides line up with TRBD2. The starting material was whole blood, obtained in connection with sensitization to the hapten diphenylcyclopropenone (DPC). This sequence originates from a man younger than 35 with alopecia areata. Some clones in this sample may be carry-over from other donors' samples. This CDR3 reads CASRGGTSGYNEQFF. The CDR3 nucleotides read TGTGCCAGCAGGGGAGGGACTAGCGGATACAATGAGCAGTTCTTC.